The rows below give T cell receptor beta chains drawn from one sample of a study of blood T cell repertoires in COVID-19. Only in-frame clones appear in the TCRdb table, and some are missing; sequencing was by immunoSEQ multiplex PCR. The sample lists about 440,000 clones, 80% to 90% occurring once. Sequencing was carried out using peripheral blood. These receptors originate from a woman in her twenties or thirties with acute or convalescent COVID-19. Both conserved end residues are part of each CDR3.

length	V	J	CDR3
12	TRBV10-3	TRBJ1-1	CAISDRFTEAFF
16	TRBV5-1	TRBJ2-3	CASSQLGLATPDTQYF
17	TRBV7-6	TRBJ2-1	CASSKGGQPASYNEQFF
15	TRBV6-2/TRBV6-3	TRBJ2-7	CASSPNRDRNYEQYF
14	TRBV3-1/TRBV3-2	TRBJ2-2	CASSQEWGSGELFF
14	TRBV6-1	TRBJ2-7	CASSEYGTDYEQYF
15	TRBV4-1	TRBJ2-1	CASSQVKRVGNEQFF
13	TRBV12-3/TRBV12-4	TRBJ2-5	CASLKGQGGTQYF
16	TRBV27	TRBJ2-1	CASSADTTSSYNEQFF
15	TRBV7-6	TRBJ1-6	CASSSTGGPNSPLHF
15	TRBV4-2	TRBJ1-2	CASSQGVGGNYGYTF
12	TRBV12-3/TRBV12-4	TRBJ2-1	CASSFEYNEQFF
14	TRBV6-1	TRBJ1-2	CASSEAMTDWRYTF
12	TRBV7-9	TRBJ2-7	CASNPTFGEQYF
14	TRBV5-1	TRBJ2-3	CASLDRDSTDTQYF
15	TRBV6-5	TRBJ2-7	CASSYQGQGAVEQYF
11	TRBV20-1	TRBJ2-5	CSAKLGETQYF
16	TRBV7-9	TRBJ1-1	CASSPSSGGANTEAFF
14	TRBV4-1	TRBJ1-2	CASSQPGQGYGYTF
16	TRBV10-3	TRBJ2-5	CAISPGLAGGHETQYF
13	TRBV2	TRBJ2-1	CASSQELNNEQFF